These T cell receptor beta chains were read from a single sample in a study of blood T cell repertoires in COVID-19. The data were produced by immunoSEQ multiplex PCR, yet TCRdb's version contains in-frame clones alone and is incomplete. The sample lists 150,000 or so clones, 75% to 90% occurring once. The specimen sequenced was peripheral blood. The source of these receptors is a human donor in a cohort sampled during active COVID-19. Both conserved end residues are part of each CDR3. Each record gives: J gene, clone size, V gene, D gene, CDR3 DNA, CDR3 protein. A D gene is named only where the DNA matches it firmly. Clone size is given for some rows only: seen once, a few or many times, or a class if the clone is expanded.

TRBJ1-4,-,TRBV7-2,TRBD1,TGTGCCAGCAGCCCTACGGGACAGGGATTTGAAAAACTGTTTTTT,CASSPTGQGFEKLFF
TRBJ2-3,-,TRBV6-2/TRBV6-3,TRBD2,TGTGCCAGCAGTTACCACCGGACTAGCGGGGGCCCGCGGGATACGCAGTATTTT,CASSYHRTSGGPRDTQYF
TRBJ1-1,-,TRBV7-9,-,TGTGCCAGCAGCCCCGGGATCAGCACTGAAGCTTTCTTT,CASSPGISTEAFF
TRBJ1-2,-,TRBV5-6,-,TGTGCCAGCAGCCTAACGGTACAGGGTACAGGCGGCTACACCTTC,CASSLTVQGTGGYTF
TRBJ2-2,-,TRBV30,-,TGTGCCTGGAGTGTACAGAACCGGGAGCTGTTTTTT,CAWSVQNRELFF
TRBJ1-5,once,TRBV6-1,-,TGTGCCAGCAGTGAACGGAGAAGCAATCAGCCCCAGCATTTT,CASSERRSNQPQHF
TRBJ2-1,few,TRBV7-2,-,TGTGCCAGCCGATCCGCTAGGCGGTCCGAGCAGTTCTTC,CASRSARRSEQFF
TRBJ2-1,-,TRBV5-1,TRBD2,TGCGCCAGCAGCAACCGAGGGACTAGCGGGAGTGAGCAGTTCTTC,CASSNRGTSGSEQFF
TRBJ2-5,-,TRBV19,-,TGTGCCAGTAGTCCCAGGGTTCCCGGGGACTCATGGGAGACCCAGTACTTC,CASSPRVPGDSWETQYF
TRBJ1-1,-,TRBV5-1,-,TGCGCCAGCAGTGCGGGAGTCATGAACACTGAAGCTTTCTTT,CASSAGVMNTEAFF
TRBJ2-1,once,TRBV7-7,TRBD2,TGTGCCAGCAGCTTATTGGCTAGCGGGAGCGATGAGCAGTTCTTC,CASSLLASGSDEQFF
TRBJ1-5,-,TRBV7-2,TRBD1,TGTGCCAGCAGCTACCCGGGACAGGGGGTAAGAAGCAATCAGCCCCAGCATTTT,CASSYPGQGVRSNQPQHF
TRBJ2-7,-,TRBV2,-,TGTGCCAGCAGTGGGTCATCGAGCGAGCAGTACTTC,CASSGSSSEQYF
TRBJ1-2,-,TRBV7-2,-,TGTGCCAGCCGCCCGGGGGGTGGAGACTATGGCTACACCTTC,CASRPGGGDYGYTF
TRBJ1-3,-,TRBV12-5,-,TGTGCTAGTGGTTTGGTACCATTAGACAAACTGTCTGGAAACACCATATATTTT,CASGLVPLDKLSGNTIYF
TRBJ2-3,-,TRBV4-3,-,TGCGCCAGCAGCCAAGATACAAGCGGGCGGATCACAGATACGCAGTATTTT,CASSQDTSGRITDTQYF
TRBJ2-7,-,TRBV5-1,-,TGCGCCAGCAGCTTTACCTCGGACGAGCAGTACTTC,CASSFTSDEQYF
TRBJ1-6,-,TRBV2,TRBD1,TGTGCCAGCAGTAGCCAGGGACAGTATAATTCACCCCTCCACTTT,CASSSQGQYNSPLHF
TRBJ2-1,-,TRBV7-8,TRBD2,TGTGCCAGCAGCTTAGAAGCTAGCGGGCCATACAATGAGCAGTTCTTC,CASSLEASGPYNEQFF
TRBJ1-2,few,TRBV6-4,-,TGTGCCAGCAGTGACGGACGCGGGGGCGCGGACGGCTACACCTTC,CASSDGRGGADGYTF
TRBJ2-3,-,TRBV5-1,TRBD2,TGCGCCAGCAGCTTGGGACTAGCGGGAGGCCCCGGGACAGATACGCAGTATTTT,CASSLGLAGGPGTDTQYF
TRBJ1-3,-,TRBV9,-,TGTGCCAGCAGCCCTGATACAGGTAGATTTGACACCATATATTTT,CASSPDTGRFDTIYF
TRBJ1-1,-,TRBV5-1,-,TGCGCCAGCAGCACGAGCGGGAACACTGAAGCTTTCTTT,CASSTSGNTEAFF
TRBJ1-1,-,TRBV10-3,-,TGTGCCATCATGAGGAACACTGAAGCTTTCTTT,CAIMRNTEAFF